One and the same sample provided the 18 T cell receptor beta chains below, sequenced in a study of CD8+ T cells in alopecia areata (dated by TCRdb to 2017 to 2018). The library was prepared using the immunoSEQ multiplex PCR assay. For TCR sequencing, RNA was extracted from every sample and reverse transcribed into cDNA to serve as template. TCRdb re-hosts the immuneACCESS table, in-frame sequences only. Its copies lack some clones; in the studies checked, an unresolved V gene accounts for under half of them, and the cause for the rest is not known. In all, the sample holds tens of thousands of clones, and around 29% of those were seen once. The top ten constitute 14% to 15% of the sample. The time point label, read with the paper, signifies: approximately 4 weeks on oral tofacitinib. The sample's treatment or condition label, decoded: oral pan-JAK inhibitor, 5-10 mg twice daily. The source material was CD8+ T cells sorted from blood, sampled at week 4, from a patient treated with tofacitinib. These receptors were collected from a human donor with alopecia areata.

This clone was detected a few times. The chain uses TRBV29-1 and TRBJ2-3; D possibly corresponds to TRBD1 (7 bases). V lost 2 bases and J 0 bases, leaving 18 bases between the germline ends. CDR1 is SQVTM and CDR2 is ANQGSEA in the germline V gene. The CDR3 has 17 amino acids. CDR3 coding DNA: TGCAGCGTTGAATTAGGGAGGACAGGTGATAGCACAGATACGCAGTATTTT. Translation gives CSVELGRTGDSTDTQYF.

The V call is TRBV30, the J call TRBJ2-1; 7 bases line up with TRBD1. The V and J ends lost 0 bases and 8 bases, in that order; junction bases with no gene match: 7. This CDR3 is 14 amino acids long. Germline V gene sequence: CDR1 GTSNPN, CDR2 SVGIG (reference sequence). The CDR3 spells CAWSVGTELDEQFF. The CDR3 DNA follows: TGTGCCTGGAGTGTCGGGACAGAATTGGATGAGCAGTTCTTC.

Concerning this clone itself: The junction departs from germline at one end; a sequencing error may be responsible. V and J are TRBV15 and TRBJ2-1; D possibly uses TRBD1 or TRBD2 (6 bases each). This CDR3 is built from 13 residues. Looked up from germline, CDR1 is LNHNV and CDR2 is YYDKDF (reference sequence). CDR3 protein: CATSRVDRTKNIF. For the CDR3, the DNA is TGTGCCACCAGCAGAGTTGACAGGACTAAGAATATCTTC.

The chain joins TRBV29-1 to TRBJ2-5; a possible D gene is TRBD1 (6 bases). From germline, CDR1 is SQVTM and CDR2 ANQGSEA. CDR3 length equals 13 residues. Trimming shortened V by 4 bases and J by 5 bases, and 14 bases separated the two germline ends. CDR3 protein: CSVVQGSWETQYF. CDR3 nucleotides: TGCAGCGTTGTACAGGGATCATGGGAGACCCAGTACTTC.

The chain is built from TRBV29-1 and TRBJ2-7; TRBD2 aligns across 9 bases. Per germline, CDR1 SQVTM and CDR2 ANQGSEA. Germline trimming cut 5 bases from V and 0 bases from J; bases unmatched to any gene: 8. The CDR3 contains 15 residues. The CDR3 reads CSVLGGRAPSYEQYF. The CDR3, as DNA: TGCAGCGTTCTCGGCGGGAGGGCTCCCTCCTACGAGCAGTACTTC.

There are a few counts of this clone. The chain joins TRBV20-1 to TRBJ2-2; no reliable D call. Germline CDR1 reads DFQATT; CDR2 reads SNEGSKA (reference sequence). The CDR3 covers 11 residues. Trimming took off 2 bases at V and 2 bases at J, with 0 bases between the two ends. The CDR3 protein is CSARNTGELFF. CDR3 bases: TGCAGTGCTAGAAACACCGGGGAGCTGTTTTTT.

There are a few counts of this clone. The sample contains more than one DNA sequence encoding this CDR3. The chain employs TRBV29-1 and TRBJ2-2; weak D call: TRBD1 (6 bases). With 8 bases removed from V and 1 base from J, the gap between germline ends came to 8 bases. CDR3 length: 12 residues. Germline V gives CDR1 SQVTM, CDR2 ANQGSEA. The CDR3 bases are TGCAGCTCGACAGGGAACACCGGGGAGCTGTTTTTT. Translation gives CSSTGNTGELFF.

This chain connects TRBV29-1 to TRBJ1-1, with D perhaps matching TRBD1 (5 bases). Per the germline V gene, CDR1 is SQVTM and CDR2 is ANQGSEA. V was cut by 6 bases and J by 5 bases, with 16 bases left in between. The CDR3 is made up of 13 amino acids. CDR3 nucleotide sequence: TGCAGCGTGGGGGGAGGTGGTTGGACTGAAGCTTTCTTT. This translates into CSVGGGGWTEAFF.

This clone was seen at least ten times. This chain links TRBV7-9 with TRBJ2-7, with D perhaps TRBD2 (6 bases). Germline V gene sequence: CDR1 SEHNR, CDR2 FQNEAQ (reference sequence). Between the trimmed V and J ends, which lost 4 bases and 2 bases, there was a span of 6 bases. The CDR3 length is 12 residues. The CDR3 nucleotides read TGTGCCAGCAGCTCGGGGGCCTACGAGCAGTACTTC. The encoded protein is CASSSGAYEQYF.

Only a few counts were recorded for this clone. The chain joins TRBV29-1 to TRBJ2-7; D not certain. In germline, CDR1 is SQVTM, CDR2 ANQGSEA. The CDR3 spans 12 residues. Trimming removed 6 bases from V and 2 bases from J, with 11 bases in between. Written as DNA, the CDR3 is TGCAGCGTCTTCCTAGGGCCCTACGAGCAGTACTTC. Its protein product is CSVFLGPYEQYF.

The V call is TRBV7-8, the J call TRBJ2-1; perhaps TRBD2 as D (6 bases). Germline V gene lookup returns CDR1 SGHVS and CDR2 FQNEAQ. Trimming left V 3 bases short and J 4 bases short, with 10 bases between. The CDR3 consists of 14 residues. CDR3 DNA sequence: TGTGCCAGCAGCTTGGGACTTGAGTACAATGAGCAGTTCTTC. This codes for CASSLGLEYNEQFF.

In its sample, this clone was seen a few times. The chain combines TRBV29-1 with TRBJ1-1; D not certain. Deletions cut 6 bases from V and 4 bases from J, with 15 bases between. Germline V CDR1 and CDR2: SQVTM, ANQGSEA. This CDR3 contains 13 residues. The CDR3 loop reads CSVPGGIGTEAFF. CDR3 nucleotide sequence: TGCAGCGTGCCAGGAGGGATAGGCACTGAAGCTTTCTTT.

This clone was recorded a few times. At one end the junction does not follow the germline gene, possibly because of a read error. The V call is TRBV6-1, the J call TRBJ2-7; D unclear. Germline-derived CDR1 and CDR2 are MNHNS and SASEGT. CDR3 length: 12 residues. In DNA, the CDR3 is TGTGCCAGCAGTGGAATGCCCGCAGTATTGGACTTC. Amino acid sequence: CASSGMPAVLDF.

This clone was detected a few times. V usage is TRBV29-1 and J usage is TRBJ2-1; D is possibly TRBD2 (5 bases). V dropped 4 bases and J dropped 8 bases, with 12 bases sitting between them. CDR1 is SQVTM and CDR2 is ANQGSEA in the germline V gene. The CDR3 runs 12 residues. The CDR3 spells CSVVSGSYEQFF. For the CDR3, the DNA is TGCAGCGTTGTCTCTGGGAGCTATGAGCAGTTCTTC.

Only a few counts were recorded for this clone. This chain uses TRBV6-6 with TRBJ2-7, with D maybe TRBD2 (5 bases). The CDR3 spans 12 residues. With 6 bases removed from V and 7 bases from J, the gap between germline ends came to 13 bases. CDR1 and CDR2 from the germline V gene are MNHNY and SVGAGI (reference sequence). The CDR3: CASSRTEREQYF. Here the CDR3 DNA reads TGTGCCAGCAGCAGGACTGAACGAGAGCAGTACTTC.

This clone was counted a few times. V is TRBV30 and J is TRBJ2-7; 9 bases line up with TRBD1. CDR3 length: 14 residues. Germline V gives CDR1 GTSNPN, CDR2 SVGIG (reference sequence). The V gene end was trimmed by 2 bases and the J gene end by 2 bases; junction bases not matched to a gene: 4. CDR3 in amino acids: CAWSPGQGPYEQYF. The CDR3 region has the DNA TGTGCCTGGAGTCCGGGACAGGGCCCCTACGAGCAGTACTTC.

This clone has a handful of counts. The chain is built from TRBV9 and TRBJ2-3, with D perhaps matching TRBD1 or TRBD2 (6 bases each). Germline CDR1 SGDLS, CDR2 YYNGEE. This CDR3 contains 16 residues. V lost 0 bases and J 0 bases, leaving 11 bases between the germline ends. CDR3 nucleotide sequence: TGTGCCAGCAGCGTAGGAGGGGGGATAAGCACAGATACGCAGTATTTT. It is translated as CASSVGGGISTDTQYF. Full variable domain (outside the CDR3, taken from reference TRBV9 and TRBJ2-3): DSGVTQTPKHLITATGQRVTLRCSPRSGDLSVYWYQQSLDQGLQFLIQYYNGEERAKGNILERFSAQQFPDLHSELNLSSLELGDSALYFCASSVGGGISTDTQYFGPGTRLTVL.

V gene TRBV27 combines with J gene TRBJ2-1, with D maybe TRBD1 (5 bases). V shed 2 bases and J shed 8 bases, with 22 bases lying between them. Germline CDR1 reads MNHEY; CDR2 reads SMNVEV (reference sequence). The CDR3 has 17 amino acids. The CDR3 bases are TGTGCCAGCAGTTTAATCCGGGCTTCAGGGTCAAGGGATGAGCAGTTCTTC. Protein: CASSLIRASGSRDEQFF.